The clone carrying this T cell receptor (beta chain) was picked up one time. No antigen is known for it. Per the germline V gene, CDR1 is MDHEN and CDR2 is SYDVKM. The V end lost 2 bases, the J end lost 3 bases, and 8 bases lay between the germline ends. CDR3 length: 14 residues. The data stem from a study of T cells in narcolepsy. Study context: Enrolled donors included narcolepsy type 1 or type 2 patients and healthy controls. The study's findings and limits: Autoreactive clone sequences were missing from some blood memory CD4+ repertoires. Blood of same and different patients, but not healthy controls, reportedly held recurring autoreactive clonotypes. Autoreactive HCRT-specific and TRIB2-specific clonotypes were marked in same-patient CSF-versus-blood CD4+ comparisons.

Clones were read by immunoSEQ multiplex PCR, and TCRdb kept only the in-frame ones, dropping some. The sample has tens of thousands of clones; roughly 84% are singletons. V usage is TRBV28 and J usage is TRBJ1-5; D possibly corresponds to TRBD1 (6 bases). The receptor was isolated from a human donor with narcolepsy. The specimen sequenced was CD45RA- memory CD4+ T cells from PBMCs. The CDR3 nucleotides are TGTGCCAGCAGTTTACGGGACATCAATCAGCCCCAGCATTTT. The encoded protein is CASSLRDINQPQHF. Together with reference TRBV28 and TRBJ1-5, the CDR3 gives the full variable domain: DVKVTQSSRYLVKRTGEKVFLECVQDMDHENMFWYRQDPGLGLRLIYFSYDVKMKEKGDIPEGYSVSREKKERFSLILESASTNQTSMYLCASSLRDINQPQHFGDGTRLSIL.